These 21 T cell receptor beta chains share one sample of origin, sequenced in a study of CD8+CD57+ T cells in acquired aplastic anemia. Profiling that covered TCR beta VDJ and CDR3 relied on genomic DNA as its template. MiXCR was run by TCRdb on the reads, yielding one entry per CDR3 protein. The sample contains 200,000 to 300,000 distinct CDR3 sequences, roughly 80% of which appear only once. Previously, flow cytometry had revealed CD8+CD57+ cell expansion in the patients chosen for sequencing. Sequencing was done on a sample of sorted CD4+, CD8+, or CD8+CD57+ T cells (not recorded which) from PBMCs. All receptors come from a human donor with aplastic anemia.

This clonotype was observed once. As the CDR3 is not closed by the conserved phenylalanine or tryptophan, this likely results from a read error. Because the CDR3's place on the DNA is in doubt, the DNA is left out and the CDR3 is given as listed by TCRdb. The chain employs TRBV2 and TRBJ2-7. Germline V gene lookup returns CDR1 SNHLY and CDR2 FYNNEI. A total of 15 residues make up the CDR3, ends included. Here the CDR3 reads CASRERGTDTQEQCL.

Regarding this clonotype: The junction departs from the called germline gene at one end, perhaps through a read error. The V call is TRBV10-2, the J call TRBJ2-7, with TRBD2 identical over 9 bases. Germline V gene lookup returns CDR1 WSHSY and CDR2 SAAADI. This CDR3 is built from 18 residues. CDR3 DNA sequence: TGCGTCAGCAGTGAGTCGCCAACGCAGGGACTAGCTCGGGACGAGCAGTACTTC. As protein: CVSSESPTQGLARDEQYF.

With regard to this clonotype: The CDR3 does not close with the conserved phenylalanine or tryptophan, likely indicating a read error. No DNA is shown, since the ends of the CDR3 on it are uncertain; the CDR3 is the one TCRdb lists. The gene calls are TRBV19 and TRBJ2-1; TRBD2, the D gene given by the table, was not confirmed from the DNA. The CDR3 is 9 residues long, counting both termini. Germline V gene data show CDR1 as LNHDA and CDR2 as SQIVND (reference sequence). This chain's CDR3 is CASSIRLAG.

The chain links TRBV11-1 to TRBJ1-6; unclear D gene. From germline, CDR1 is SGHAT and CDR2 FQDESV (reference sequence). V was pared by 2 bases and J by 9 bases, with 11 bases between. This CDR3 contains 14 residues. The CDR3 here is CASSLTLIGSPLHF. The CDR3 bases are TGTGCCAGCAGCTTAACTCTGATAGGTTCACCCCTCCACTTT. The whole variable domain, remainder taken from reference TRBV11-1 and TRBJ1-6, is EAEVAQSPRYKITEKSQAVAFWCDPISGHATLYWYRQILGQGPELLVQFQDESVVDDSQLPKDRFSAERLKGVDSTLKIQPAELGDSAMYLCASSLTLIGSPLHFGNGTRLTVT.

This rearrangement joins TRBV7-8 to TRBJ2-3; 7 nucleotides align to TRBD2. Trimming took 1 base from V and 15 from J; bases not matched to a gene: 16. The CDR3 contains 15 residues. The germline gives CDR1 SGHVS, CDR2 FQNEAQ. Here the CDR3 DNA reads TGTGCCAGCAGCTTAGGGGGAGGGAGCGATACTCAGCATTATTTT. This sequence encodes CASSLGGGSDTQHYF.

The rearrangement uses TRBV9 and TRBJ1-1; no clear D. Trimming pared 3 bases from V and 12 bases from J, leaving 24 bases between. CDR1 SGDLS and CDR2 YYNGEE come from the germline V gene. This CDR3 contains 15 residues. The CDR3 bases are TGTGCCAGCAGCGCACGGCGAGCGGATCAGCCCCAGCCTTTCTTT. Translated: CASSARRADQPQPFF.

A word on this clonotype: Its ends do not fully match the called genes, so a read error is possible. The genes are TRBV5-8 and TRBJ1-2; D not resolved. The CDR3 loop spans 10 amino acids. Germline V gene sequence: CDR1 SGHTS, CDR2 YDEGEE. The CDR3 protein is CASSLNSVNF. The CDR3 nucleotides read TGTGCCAGCAGTTTGAATAGCGTAAACTTC.

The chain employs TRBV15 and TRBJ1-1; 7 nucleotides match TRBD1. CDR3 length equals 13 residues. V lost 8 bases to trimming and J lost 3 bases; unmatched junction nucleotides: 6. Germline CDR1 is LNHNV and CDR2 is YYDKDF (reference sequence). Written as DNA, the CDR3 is TGTGCCACCTCGGGACAGAGTGACACTGAAGCTTTCTTT. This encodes CATSGQSDTEAFF.

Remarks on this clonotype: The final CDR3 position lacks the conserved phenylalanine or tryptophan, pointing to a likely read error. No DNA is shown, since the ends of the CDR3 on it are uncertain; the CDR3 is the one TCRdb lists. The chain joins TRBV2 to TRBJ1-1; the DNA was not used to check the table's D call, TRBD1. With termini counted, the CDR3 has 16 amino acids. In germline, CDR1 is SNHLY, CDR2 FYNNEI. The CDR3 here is CASGDGGTDTQNFASG.

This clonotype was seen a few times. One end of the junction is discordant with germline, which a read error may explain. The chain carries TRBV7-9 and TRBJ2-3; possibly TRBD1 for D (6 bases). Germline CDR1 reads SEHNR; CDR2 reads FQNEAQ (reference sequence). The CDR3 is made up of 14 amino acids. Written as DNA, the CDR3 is TGTGCCAGCAGCTTAGTCCCAGGGGAGCAGACCTTTGGATTC. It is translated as CASSLVPGEQTFGF.

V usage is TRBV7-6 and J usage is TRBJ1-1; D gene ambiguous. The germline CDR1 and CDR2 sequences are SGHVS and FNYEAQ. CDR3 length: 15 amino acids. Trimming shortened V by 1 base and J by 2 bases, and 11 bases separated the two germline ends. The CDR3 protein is CASSLGLTFNTEAFF. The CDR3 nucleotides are TGTGCCAGCAGCTTAGGCCTGACATTCAACACTGAAGCTTTCTTT.

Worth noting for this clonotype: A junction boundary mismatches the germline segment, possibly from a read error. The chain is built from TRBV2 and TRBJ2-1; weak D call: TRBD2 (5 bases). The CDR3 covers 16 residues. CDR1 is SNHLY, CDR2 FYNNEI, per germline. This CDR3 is CASGWKRSGWSNEQFF. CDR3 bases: TGTGCCAGCGGATGGAAAAGAAGCGGCTGGAGCAATGAACAGTTCTTC.

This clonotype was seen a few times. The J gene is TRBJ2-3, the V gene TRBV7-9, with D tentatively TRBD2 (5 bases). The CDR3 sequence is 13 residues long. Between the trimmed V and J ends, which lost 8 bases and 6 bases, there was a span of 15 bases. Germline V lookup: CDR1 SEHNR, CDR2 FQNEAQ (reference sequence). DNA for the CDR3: TGTGCCAGCGGCTACGCGGGTAGCGATACGCAGTATTTT. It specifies CASGYAGSDTQYF.

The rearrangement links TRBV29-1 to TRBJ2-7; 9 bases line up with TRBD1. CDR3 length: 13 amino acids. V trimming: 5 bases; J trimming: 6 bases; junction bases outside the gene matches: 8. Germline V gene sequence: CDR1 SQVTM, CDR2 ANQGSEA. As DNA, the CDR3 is TGCAGCGTTAGCCGGGACAGGGTAGGCGAGCAGTACTTC. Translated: CSVSRDRVGEQYF.

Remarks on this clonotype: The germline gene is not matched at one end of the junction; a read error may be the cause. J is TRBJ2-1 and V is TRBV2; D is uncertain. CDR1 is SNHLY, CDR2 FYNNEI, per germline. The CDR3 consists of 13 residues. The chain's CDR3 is CASSDGGVHGRFF. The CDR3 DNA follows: TGTGCCAGCAGTGATGGTGGCGTCCATGGGCGGTTTTTC.

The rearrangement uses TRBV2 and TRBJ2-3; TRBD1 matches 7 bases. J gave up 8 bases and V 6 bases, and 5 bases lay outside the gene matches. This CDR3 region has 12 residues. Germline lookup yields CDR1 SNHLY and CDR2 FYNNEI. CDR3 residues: CASRPSGGTQYF. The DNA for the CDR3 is TGTGCCAGCAGACCCTCAGGGGGTACGCAGTATTTT.

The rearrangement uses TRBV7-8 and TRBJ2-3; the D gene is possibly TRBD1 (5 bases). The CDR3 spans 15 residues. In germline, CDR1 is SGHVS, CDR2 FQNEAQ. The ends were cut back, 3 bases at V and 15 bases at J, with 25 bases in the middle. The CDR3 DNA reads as TGTGCCAGCAGCTTTGACCCAGACGCGACAGCCCTGCACTATTTT. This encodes CASSFDPDATALHYF.

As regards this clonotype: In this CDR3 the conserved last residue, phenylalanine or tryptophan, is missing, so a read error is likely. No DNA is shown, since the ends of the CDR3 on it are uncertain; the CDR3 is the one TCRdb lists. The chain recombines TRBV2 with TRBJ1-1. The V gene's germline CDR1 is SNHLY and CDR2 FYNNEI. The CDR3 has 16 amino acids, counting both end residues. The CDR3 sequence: CASREGTVDYGYTFGS.

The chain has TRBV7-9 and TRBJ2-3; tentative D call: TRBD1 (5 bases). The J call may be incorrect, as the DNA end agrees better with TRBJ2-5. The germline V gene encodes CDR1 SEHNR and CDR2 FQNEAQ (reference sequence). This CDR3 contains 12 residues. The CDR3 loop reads CARQVARDTQYF. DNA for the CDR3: TGTGCCAGACAGGTAGCTAGGGATACCCAGTACTTC.

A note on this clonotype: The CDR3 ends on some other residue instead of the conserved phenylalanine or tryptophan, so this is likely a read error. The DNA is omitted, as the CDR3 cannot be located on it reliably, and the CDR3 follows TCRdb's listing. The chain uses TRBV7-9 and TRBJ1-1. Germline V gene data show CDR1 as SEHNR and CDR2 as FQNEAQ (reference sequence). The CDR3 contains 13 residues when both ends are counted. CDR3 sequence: CASSSSATQYFFP.

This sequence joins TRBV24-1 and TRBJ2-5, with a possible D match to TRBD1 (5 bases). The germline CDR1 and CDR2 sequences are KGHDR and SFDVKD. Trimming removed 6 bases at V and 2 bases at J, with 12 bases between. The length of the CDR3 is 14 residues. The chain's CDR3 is CATSPTVEQETQYF. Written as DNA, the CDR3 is TGTGCCACCAGTCCGACAGTAGAGCAAGAGACCCAGTACTTC.